Following are 8 T cell receptor beta chains from one sample sequenced in a study of regulatory T cells in long-lasting Graves disease. Described time point: persistent/refractory GD, antithyroid drugs over 5 years with positive TRAb. Construction of the TCR library relied on RNA isolated from PBMCs. According to the study, TCR beta libraries were built with iRepertoire HTBI primers and CDR3-region Arm-PCR. MiXCR was run by TCRdb on the multiplex PCR reads, yielding one entry per CDR3 protein. The sample carries a few hundred thousand distinct CDR3 sequences, roughly 24% recorded once. The input for sequencing was peripheral blood mononuclear cells (PBMCs), taken when the disease was refractory, from a patient treated with antithyroid drugs. The receptor source for this set is a woman aged 40-49 years with Graves disease.

Here the CDR3 DNA reads TGTGCCAGCAGTCTGACTAGCGGGAGGCGCGAGCAGTACTTC. This sequence encodes CASSLTSGRREQYF. V is TRBV27 and J is TRBJ2-7; 13 nucleotides match TRBD2. This CDR3 has 14 amino acids. Germline lookup yields CDR1 MNHEY and CDR2 SMNVEV (reference sequence). J lost 6 bases, V lost 5 bases, and 4 bases had no gene match.

V gene TRBV19 combines with J gene TRBJ2-7; unclear D gene. V was clipped by 4 bases and J by 2 bases, with 15 bases between them. Germline CDR1 reads LNHDA; CDR2 reads SQIVND (reference sequence). The CDR3 totals 15 residues. For the CDR3, the DNA is TGTGCCAGTAGTACGACTTGGGTGGCGGCCTACGAGCAGTACTTC. The encoded protein is CASSTTWVAAYEQYF.

This clonotype was seen more than once but under ten times. This chain connects TRBV29-1 to TRBJ2-2; maybe TRBD1 (6 bases). Looked up from germline, CDR1 is SQVTM and CDR2 is ANQGSEA. Trimming shortened V by 7 bases and J by 0 bases, and 12 bases separated the two germline ends. CDR3 length: 14 residues. The CDR3 bases are TGCAGCGGGGCAGGGGTGGCGAACACCGGGGAGCTGTTTTTT. Translated: CSGAGVANTGELFF.

The genes are TRBV6-1 and TRBJ1-3; 7 bases line up with TRBD1. The CDR3 extends over 15 amino acids. Germline V gives CDR1 MNHNS, CDR2 SASEGT. Germline trimming cut 5 bases from V and 4 bases from J; bases unmatched to any gene: 8. The CDR3 DNA is TGTGCCAGCAGTCTCCGACAGGGTCTAGGAAACACCATATATTTT. Translation gives CASSLRQGLGNTIYF.

This clonotype showed up many times. The gene calls are TRBV28 and TRBJ1-6; the match to TRBD1 covers 9 bases. There are 14 residues in the CDR3. Unmatched junction bases numbered 2, after V lost 4 bases and J lost 7 bases. CDR1 is MDHEN and CDR2 is SYDVKM in the germline V gene. CDR3 amino acids: CASSWTGVNSPLHF. The CDR3 bases are TGTGCCAGCAGTTGGACAGGGGTCAATTCACCCCTCCACTTT.

The chain uses TRBV28 and TRBJ2-2; no reliable D call. Looked up from germline, CDR1 is MDHEN and CDR2 is SYDVKM. The CDR3 runs 15 residues. V lost 5 bases and J 3 bases, leaving 13 bases between the germline ends. The CDR3 spells CASSPPGRDTGELFF. In nucleotides, the CDR3 is TGTGCCAGCAGTCCCCCCGGAAGGGACACCGGGGAGCTGTTTTTT.

The chain couples TRBV20-1 to TRBJ1-6, with 10 bases lining up with TRBD1. V dropped 6 bases and J dropped 7; count of bases not matched to a gene: 6. The CDR3 has 14 residues. CDR1 is DFQATT, CDR2 SNEGSKA, per germline (reference sequence). CDR3 bases: TGCAGTGCCCTGACAGGGGGCAAGAATTCACCCCTCCACTTT. Its translation is CSALTGGKNSPLHF.

The J gene is TRBJ1-1, the V gene TRBV6-9; D call uncertain. Trimming took 3 bases from V and 6 from J, leaving 11 bases between them. CDR3 length equals 13 residues. The germline V gene has CDR1 MNHGY and CDR2 SVAAGI. The CDR3 sequence is CASSYRKESEAFF. CDR3 coding DNA: TGTGCCAGCAGTTACCGAAAAGAGTCTGAAGCTTTCTTT.